A single sample is the source of the 20 T cell receptor beta chains below, sequenced in a study of CD8 T cells in ankylosing spondylitis. MiXCR was run by TCRdb on the 5' RACE reads, yielding one entry per CDR3 protein. Among about 96,000 distinct CDR3 sequences listed, around 25% were seen once. Sequenced sample: blood, either unsorted or a sorted T cell fraction (not recorded which). Receptor source: a male donor with ankylosing spondylitis or in good health (not recorded which).

The V gene is TRBV5-1, the J gene TRBJ1-1, with a possible D match to TRBD1 (5 bases). Between the trimmed V and J ends, which lost 0 bases and 5 bases, there was a span of 17 bases. Germline assignment: CDR1 SGHRS and CDR2 YFSETQ. The CDR3 is 16 residues long. The CDR3 coding sequence is TGCGCCAGCAGCTTGGGGACACCGGGGGGGTGGACTGAAGCTTTCTTT. As protein: CASSLGTPGGWTEAFF.

This clonotype was recorded at least ten times. The V call is TRBV5-1, the J call TRBJ2-1; 10 bases line up with TRBD2. J was trimmed by 0 bases and V by 0 bases; bases with no gene match: 3. The CDR3 runs to 17 residues. CDR1 SGHRS and CDR2 YFSETQ come from the germline V gene. The CDR3 protein is CASSLEASGSSYNEQFF. DNA for the CDR3: TGCGCCAGCAGCTTGGAGGCTAGCGGGAGCTCCTACAATGAGCAGTTCTTC.

The chain carries TRBV28 and TRBJ2-3; D call uncertain. The germline gives CDR1 MDHEN, CDR2 SYDVKM. Trimming took off 7 bases at V and 2 bases at J, with 16 bases between the two ends. The CDR3 sequence is 15 residues long. CDR3 nucleotides: TGTGCCAGCACCGAGACGGACGGAATCACAGATACGCAGTATTTT. The encoded protein is CASTETDGITDTQYF.

The chain employs TRBV29-1 and TRBJ2-1; 7 positions agree with TRBD1. In germline, CDR1 is SQVTM, CDR2 ANQGSEA. The V segment lost 8 bases and the J segment 3 bases; nucleotides outside the gene matches: 4. There are 12 residues in the CDR3. The CDR3 DNA sequence: TGCAGCACGGGGACAGACTACAATGAGCAGTTCTTC. Translation: CSTGTDYNEQFF.

The J gene is TRBJ2-7, the V gene TRBV5-1; D gene uncertain. The V and J ends lost 1 base and 2 bases respectively, with 10 bases between them. The CDR3 is 14 residues long. Per the germline V gene, CDR1 is SGHRS and CDR2 is YFSETQ. Here the CDR3 DNA reads TGCGCCAGCAGCTTGAATGTCGGTACCTACGAGCAGTACGTC. As protein: CASSLNVGTYEQYV.

V and J are TRBV20-1 and TRBJ1-5, with D possibly TRBD1 on 6 matching bases. CDR3 size: 15 residues. Germline loops: CDR1 DFQATT, CDR2 SNEGSKA (reference sequence). With 5 bases removed from V and 1 base from J, the gap between germline ends came to 15 bases. CDR3 sequence: CSAEYSGESNQPQHF. In DNA, the CDR3 is TGCAGTGCTGAATATTCAGGGGAGAGCAATCAGCCCCAGCATTTT.

The V gene is TRBV5-5, the J gene TRBJ2-2; TRBD1 or TRBD2 may be the D gene (5 bases each). There are 13 residues in the CDR3. The germline V and J ends were trimmed by 2 bases and 5 bases, with 7 bases remaining between them. Germline V gives CDR1 SGHKS, CDR2 YYEKEE (reference sequence). The CDR3 spells CASSFEGTGELFF. The CDR3 DNA is TGTGCCAGCAGCTTTGAGGGGACCGGGGAGCTGTTTTTT.

The chain joins TRBV5-1 to TRBJ2-3; TRBD2 agrees at 7 bases. The junction had 7 bases not matched to a gene; V was cut back by 1 base and J by 2 bases. The CDR3 spans 16 residues. Germline lookup yields CDR1 SGHRS and CDR2 YFSETQ. CDR3 amino acids: CASSLWSGATTDTQYF. CDR3 sequence (DNA): TGCGCCAGCAGCTTGTGGAGCGGGGCCACCACAGATACGCAGTATTTT.

The chain employs TRBV25-1 and TRBJ2-1, with no clear D. V was trimmed by 2 bases and J by 2 bases, leaving 16 bases between them. Germline assignment: CDR1 MGHDK and CDR2 SYGVNS. The CDR3 has 17 amino acids. As DNA, the CDR3 is TGTGCCAGCAGTGAAACCCGGACCCCCATCCCCTACAATGAGCAGTTCTTC. It specifies CASSETRTPIPYNEQFF.

In this sample, this clonotype turned up a few times. The chain is built from TRBV29-1 and TRBJ1-6; D not resolved. The V end was cut by 4 bases, the J end by 6 bases, with 7 bases between. The length of the CDR3 is 12 residues. Germline CDR1 reads SQVTM; CDR2 reads ANQGSEA. The CDR3 is CSVGEANSPLHF. The CDR3 DNA reads as TGCAGCGTTGGCGAGGCTAATTCACCCCTCCACTTT.

This clonotype has more than one count but fewer than ten. V gene TRBV5-1 combines with J gene TRBJ1-2, with D tentatively TRBD1 (6 bases). This CDR3 spans 13 amino acids. Trimming took 4 bases from V and 7 from J, leaving 14 bases between them. CDR1 is SGHRS, CDR2 YFSETQ, per germline. CDR3: CASSQQGSVGYTF. The CDR3 DNA reads TGCGCCAGCAGCCAACAGGGTTCCGTTGGCTACACCTTC.

V is TRBV20-1 and J is TRBJ2-1, with D perhaps matching TRBD1 (6 bases). The CDR3 sequence is 13 residues long. V lost 1 base, J lost 3 bases, and 7 bases lay in between. Germline assignment: CDR1 DFQATT and CDR2 SNEGSKA (reference sequence). CDR3 DNA: TGCAGTGCTAGAGGACAGGTCTACAATGAGCAGTTCTTC. It yields the protein CSARGQVYNEQFF.

This clonotype was seen at least ten times. This chain connects TRBV7-9 to TRBJ2-1; 7 bases fit TRBD2. CDR1 SEHNR and CDR2 FQNEAQ come from the germline V gene (reference sequence). The CDR3 loop spans 12 amino acids. The trim removed 5 bases at V and 10 bases at J, leaving 5 bases unmatched. CDR3 DNA: TGTGCCAGCAGCCCCCCGACTAGCGAGCAGTTCTTC. Its protein is CASSPPTSEQFF.

This clonotype showed up just a few times. The V call is TRBV20-1, the J call TRBJ2-5, with 8 nucleotides matching TRBD1. Germline V gene data show CDR1 as DFQATT and CDR2 as SNEGSKA (reference sequence). V dropped 5 bases and J dropped 3; count of bases not matched to a gene: 8. The CDR3 covers 14 residues. The CDR3 nucleotides are TGCAGTGCTCCTTCCGAGGACAGGGAAGAGACCCAGTACTTC. It is translated as CSAPSEDREETQYF.

The chain has TRBV5-4 and TRBJ2-2; no reliable D call. V lost 1 base, J lost 4 bases, and 5 bases lay in between. The germline CDR1 and CDR2 sequences are SGHNT and YYREEE (reference sequence). The CDR3 length is 13 residues. The chain's CDR3 is CASSLPSTGELFF. CDR3 sequence (DNA): TGTGCCAGCAGCTTGCCGTCCACCGGGGAGCTGTTTTTT.

V usage is TRBV11-1 and J usage is TRBJ2-1; 12 bases match TRBD2. The trim removed 1 base at V and 2 bases at J, leaving 6 bases unmatched. The germline CDR1 and CDR2 sequences are SGHAT and FQDESV (reference sequence). This CDR3 region has 18 residues. The CDR3 reads CASSLVRLAGGAYNEQFF. The CDR3 DNA reads as TGTGCCAGCAGCTTAGTTCGCCTAGCGGGGGGGGCCTACAATGAGCAGTTCTTC. Complete variable domain (other parts from reference TRBV11-1 and TRBJ2-1): EAEVAQSPRYKITEKSQAVAFWCDPISGHATLYWYRQILGQGPELLVQFQDESVVDDSQLPKDRFSAERLKGVDSTLKIQPAELGDSAMYLCASSLVRLAGGAYNEQFFGPGTRLTVL.

This chain uses TRBV15 with TRBJ2-2, with a tentative D call TRBD1 (6 bases). This CDR3 has 15 residues. The V gene lost 6 bases and the J gene lost 4 bases, with 15 bases spanning the gap. Germline V gene lookup returns CDR1 LNHNV and CDR2 YYDKDF (reference sequence). The CDR3 protein is CATRRGRDTTGELFF. CDR3 DNA sequence: TGTGCCACCAGACGGGGACGGGACACCACCGGGGAGCTGTTTTTT.

The rearrangement links TRBV27 to TRBJ1-1; the D gene is possibly TRBD1 (6 bases). Trimming pared 7 bases from V and 2 bases from J, leaving 11 bases between. CDR3 length: 13 amino acids. From germline, CDR1 is MNHEY and CDR2 SMNVEV (reference sequence). DNA of the CDR3: TGTGCCAGCATGGGGGGCACTAACACTGAAGCTTTCTTT. Translating gives CASMGGTNTEAFF.

This clonotype was seen a few times. V and J are TRBV6-5 and TRBJ1-1, with TRBD1 as a possible D gene (5 bases). The CDR3 extends over 11 amino acids. Trimming stripped 5 bases from V and 9 bases from J, with 10 bases between. In germline, CDR1 is MNHEY, CDR2 SVGAGI. CDR3 in DNA: TGTGCCAGCAGTCACCGACAGCAAGCTTTCTTT. This translates into CASSHRQQAFF.

The rearrangement joins TRBV3-1 to TRBJ1-3; D ambiguous. Per the germline V gene, CDR1 is LGHDT and CDR2 is YNNKEL (reference sequence). The CDR3 has 12 amino acids. V shed 5 bases and J shed 8 bases, with 10 bases lying between them. CDR3 nucleotides: TGTGCCAGCAGCTACGGGCGCTACACCATATATTTT. Translation: CASSYGRYTIYF.